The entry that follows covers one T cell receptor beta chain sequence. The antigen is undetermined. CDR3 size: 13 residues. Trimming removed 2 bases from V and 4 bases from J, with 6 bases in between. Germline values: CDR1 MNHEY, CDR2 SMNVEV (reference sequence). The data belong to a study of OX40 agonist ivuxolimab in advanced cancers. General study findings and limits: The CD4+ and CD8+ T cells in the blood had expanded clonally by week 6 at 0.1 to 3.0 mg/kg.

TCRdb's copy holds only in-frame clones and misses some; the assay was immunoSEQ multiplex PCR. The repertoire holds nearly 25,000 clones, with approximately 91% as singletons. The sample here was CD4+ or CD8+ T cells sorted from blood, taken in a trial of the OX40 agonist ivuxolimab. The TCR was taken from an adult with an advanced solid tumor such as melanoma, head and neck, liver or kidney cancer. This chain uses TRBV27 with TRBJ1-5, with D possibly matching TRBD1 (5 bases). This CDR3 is CASSLAGNQPQHF. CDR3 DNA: TGTGCCAGCAGTTTAGCAGGGAATCAGCCCCAGCATTTT.